In this sample, the clone carrying this TCR beta chain turned up many times. TCRdb redid the calling of the reads with MiXCR, one entry per CDR3 protein. The sample records around 630,000 distinct CDR3 sequences, approximately 24% being singletons. The data are from a study of T cell repertoires in cytomegalovirus infection. Overall study context: Based on public TCR beta signatures, there were indications of CMV infection and of a matching HLA type.

This CDR3 contains 15 residues. V lost 5 bases and J lost 1, with 14 bases in between. Looked up from germline, CDR1 is SGHVS and CDR2 is FQNEAQ. Sequencing was done on a sample of CD8+ T cells from PBMCs. This TCR was recovered from a human donor in good health (CMV status not recorded). Some clones in this sample may be carry-over from other donors' samples. The chain links TRBV7-8 to TRBJ2-5, with D unclear. CDR3 residues: CASSPSAVFQETQYF. The CDR3 region has the DNA TGTGCCAGCAGCCCCTCGGCGGTTTTCCAAGAGACCCAGTACTTC. Complete variable domain (other parts from reference TRBV7-8 and TRBJ2-5): GAGVSQSPRYKVAKRGQDVALRCDPISGHVSLFWYQQALGQGPEFLTYFQNEAQLDKSGLPSDRFFAERPEGSVSTLKIQRTQQEDSAVYLCASSPSAVFQETQYFGPGTRLLVL.